Each of the 31 T cell receptor beta chains below was sequenced from the same sample in a study of regulatory T cells in long-lasting Graves disease. Noted time point: newly diagnosed GD, antithyroid drugs for less than 3 months. Following extraction of RNA from PBMCs, that RNA was used to make the TCR library. Sequencing libraries for TCR beta were prepared with iRepertoire HTBI primers and Arm-PCR of CDR3 regions. Using its own MiXCR run on the multiplex PCR reads, TCRdb lists one record per CDR3 protein. The repertoire holds about 380,000 distinct CDR3 sequences, with roughly 16% as singletons. Sequencing was performed on peripheral blood mononuclear cells (PBMCs), taken at new diagnosis, from a patient treated with antithyroid drugs. The origin of the receptors is a female donor with Graves disease.

This clonotype was detected ten times or more. This chain joins TRBV7-9 and TRBJ1-1, with 7 bases aligning to TRBD1. The trim removed 3 bases at V and 4 bases at J, leaving 5 bases unmatched. CDR1 SEHNR and CDR2 FQNEAQ come from the germline V gene (reference sequence). The CDR3 is made up of 14 amino acids. The CDR3 DNA sequence: TGTGCCAGCAGCTTTCAGGGGGAGGGCACTGAAGCTTTCTTT. It is translated as CASSFQGEGTEAFF.

This clonotype occurred many times. The chain couples TRBV7-2 to TRBJ2-3; D is perhaps TRBD2 (5 bases). The V and J ends lost 1 base and 4 bases respectively, with 12 bases between them. CDR1 is SGHTA, CDR2 FQGNSA, per germline. The CDR3 length is 15 residues. The CDR3 nucleotides are TGTGCCAGCAGCTTAGAAGGGAGTACCCCAGATACGCAGTATTTT. It translates to CASSLEGSTPDTQYF.

The chain is built from TRBV7-2 and TRBJ2-3; 10 bases fit TRBD2. Germline V CDR1 and CDR2: SGHTA, FQGNSA. The CDR3 spans 15 residues. The CDR3: CAKASSSGGGDTQYF. CDR3 bases: TGTGCTAAGGCCAGTTCTAGCGGGGGTGGAGATACGCAGTATTTT.

This clonotype was recorded many times. The chain recombines TRBV10-1 with TRBJ2-2; D gene ambiguous. The germline V gene encodes CDR1 WNHNN and CDR2 SYGVQD (reference sequence). The CDR3 is made up of 14 amino acids. Trimming took 5 bases from V and 2 from J, leaving 9 bases between them. The CDR3 sequence is CASSKDGNTGELFF. Written as DNA, the CDR3 is TGCGCCAGCAGTAAGGACGGAAACACCGGGGAGCTGTTTTTT.

Ten or more counts support this clonotype. V and J are TRBV5-1 and TRBJ2-1; 7 positions agree with TRBD2. The CDR3 sequence is 15 residues long. In germline, CDR1 is SGHRS, CDR2 YFSETQ. V was clipped by 0 bases and J by 4 bases; unmatched bases: 4. This CDR3 is CASSLGEGVYNEQFF. The CDR3 DNA reads as TGCGCCAGCAGCTTGGGGGAGGGCGTATACAATGAGCAGTTCTTC.

This clonotype was observed many times. The V call is TRBV29-1, the J call TRBJ1-2, with D hard to call. Germline lookup yields CDR1 SQVTM and CDR2 ANQGSEA. V shed 7 bases and J shed 7 bases, with 13 bases lying between them. This CDR3 contains 11 residues. CDR3 nucleotides: TGCAGCGGAGTATCAGGAGGTGGCTACACCTTC. Translation: CSGVSGGGYTF.

This clonotype occurred a few times. The chain uses TRBV6-1 and TRBJ1-1; D might be TRBD1 (6 bases). Per the germline V gene, CDR1 is MNHNS and CDR2 is SASEGT. Trimming removed 6 bases from V and 4 bases from J, with 9 bases in between. The length of the CDR3 is 12 residues. The CDR3 protein is CASRQGFTEAFF. The CDR3 DNA is TGTGCCAGCAGACAGGGATTCACTGAAGCTTTCTTT.

With regard to this clonotype: Mismatch with germline at one junction end may stem from a read error. V usage is TRBV3-1 and J usage is TRBJ2-1; 8 nucleotides line up with TRBD2. Germline V lookup: CDR1 LGHDT, CDR2 YNNKEL (reference sequence). This CDR3 has 11 amino acids. CDR3: CASSQAGARFF. DNA for the CDR3: TGTGCCAGCAGTCAAGCGGGAGCCAGATTCTTC.

The table lists this clonotype with a few counts. The V gene is TRBV5-1, the J gene TRBJ1-2; perhaps TRBD1 as D (5 bases). Trimming stripped 0 bases from V and 1 base from J, with 10 bases between. Germline V gene sequence: CDR1 SGHRS, CDR2 YFSETQ. The CDR3 has 15 amino acids. This chain's CDR3 is CASSLAGRDNYGYTF. The CDR3 bases are TGCGCCAGCAGCTTGGCAGGGCGTGATAACTATGGCTACACCTTC. The full variable domain, rest sourced from reference TRBV5-1 and TRBJ1-2, is KAGVTQTPRYLIKTRGQQVTLSCSPISGHRSVSWYQQTPGQGLQFLFEYFSETQRNKGNFPGRFSGRQFSNSRSEMNVSTLELGDSALYLCASSLAGRDNYGYTFGSGTRLTVV.

This clonotype has a count of ten or more. The chain employs TRBV7-2 and TRBJ1-5; D perhaps matches TRBD1 (5 bases). CDR3 length equals 16 residues. CDR1 is SGHTA and CDR2 is FQGNSA in the germline V gene. Trimming stripped 0 bases from V and 1 base from J, with 10 bases between. In DNA form, the CDR3 reads TGTGCCAGCAGCTTAGCGCTTTGGGGCAGCAATCAGCCCCAGCATTTT. This encodes CASSLALWGSNQPQHF.

This clonotype turned up a few times. A read error may be the cause here, since a much bigger clone is one base away. This chain connects TRBV12-3 or TRBV12-4 to TRBJ1-2, with D possibly matching TRBD1 (5 bases). Between the trimmed V and J ends, which lost 11 bases and 4 bases, there was a span of 26 bases. The CDR3 length is 16 residues. DNA for the CDR3: TGTGCCCGCTCCCCCCCGGGACGGGAAGGGCCCTATGGCTACACCTTC. Translated: CARSPPGREGPYGYTF.

The genes are TRBV12-3 or TRBV12-4 and TRBJ2-7, with TRBD1 as a possible D gene (5 bases). The CDR3 spans 16 residues. Trimming took 1 base from V and 0 from J, leaving 13 bases between them. The CDR3 reads CASSLEGVSSSYEQYF. CDR3 DNA sequence: TGTGCCAGCAGTTTAGAAGGGGTCTCTAGCTCCTACGAGCAGTACTTC.

To note about this clonotype: One junction end does not reproduce the germline sequence, and a read error may be involved. The rearrangement links TRBV6-2 or TRBV6-3 to TRBJ2-3, with 13 bases aligning to TRBD2. Germline loops: CDR1 MNHEY, CDR2 SVGEGT. The CDR3 is made up of 15 amino acids. This CDR3 reads CASSHSGLAGVRLDF. The CDR3 coding sequence is TGTGCCAGCAGCCATTCAGGACTAGCGGGGGTTCGATTGGATTTT.

This clonotype was detected ten times or more. The chain combines TRBV7-9 with TRBJ2-1, with 7 bases lining up with TRBD2. The better agreement between TRBJ2-5 and the DNA end casts doubt on the J call. This CDR3 is built from 16 residues. Germline V gene lookup returns CDR1 SEHNR and CDR2 FQNEAQ (reference sequence). The CDR3 reads CASSTPRDVSGGTQYF. DNA of the CDR3: TGTGCCAGCAGCACGCCCCGGGACGTCTCGGGGGGGACCCAGTACTTC.

This clonotype was counted ten times or more. The chain carries TRBV20-1 and TRBJ2-1; 8 nucleotides align to TRBD2. Trimming removed 1 base from V and 1 base from J; junction bases left unmatched: 9. The CDR3 is 17 amino acids. CDR1 and CDR2 (germline): DFQATT, SNEGSKA (reference sequence). The CDR3 loop is CSARADASGRSYNEQFF. CDR3 sequence (DNA): TGCAGTGCTAGAGCCGACGCGAGCGGGAGATCCTACAATGAGCAGTTCTTC.

This clonotype was seen only a few times. The chain is built from TRBV13 and TRBJ1-2, with 8 bases identical to TRBD1. The CDR3 runs to 15 residues. Germline CDR1 PRHDT, CDR2 FYEKMQ (reference sequence). Unmatched junction bases numbered 7, after V lost 3 bases and J lost 4 bases. The CDR3 spells CASSFGQGKGYGYTF. In nucleotides, the CDR3 is TGTGCCAGCAGCTTTGGACAGGGTAAAGGCTATGGCTACACCTTC.

A few counts support this clonotype. The J gene is TRBJ1-2, the V gene TRBV27; D is unclear. Deletions cut 6 bases from V and 8 bases from J, with 10 bases between. The CDR3 contains 11 residues. Germline V CDR1 and CDR2: MNHEY, SMNVEV (reference sequence). CDR3 loop: CASRGSGGYTF. CDR3 coding DNA: TGTGCCAGCAGGGGTTCGGGGGGCTACACCTTC.

This clonotype was counted between two and nine times. This sequence joins TRBV24-1 and TRBJ2-5; no clear D gene. The tail of the sequence fits TRBJ2-1 better, so the J call may be wrong. CDR3 length equals 14 residues. Germline CDR1 and CDR2: KGHDR and SFDVKD. In nucleotides, the CDR3 is TGTGCCACCAGTGATCCTGGACGGACCAATGAGCAGTTCTTC. Protein: CATSDPGRTNEQFF.

This clonotype was seen many times. V and J are TRBV10-3 and TRBJ2-1; 10 bases match TRBD2. Germline V lookup: CDR1 ENHRY, CDR2 SYGVKD. V shed 9 bases, J shed 7 bases, and the junction held 9 bases outside the gene matches. The CDR3 is 14 residues long. The DNA for the CDR3 is TGTGCCATATCCTCTAGCGGGAGCAGGAATGAGCAGTTCTTC. Translating gives CAISSSGSRNEQFF.

This clonotype was found a few times. The rearrangement joins TRBV20-1 to TRBJ2-5; TRBD2 matches at 10 bases. Germline CDR1 and CDR2: DFQATT and SNEGSKA (reference sequence). V trimming: 3 bases; J trimming: 5 bases; junction bases outside the gene matches: 15. The CDR3 is 17 residues long. The CDR3 spells CSASRGLAGVLDETQYF. CDR3 in DNA: TGCAGTGCTAGCAGGGGGCTAGCGGGAGTGCTCGACGAGACCCAGTACTTC.

Details on this clonotype: Since no conserved phenylalanine or tryptophan closes the CDR3, a read error is the likely cause. The DNA is omitted, as the CDR3 cannot be located on it reliably, and the CDR3 follows TCRdb's listing. The CDR3 reads CASSQEWGVRAWL. The chain links TRBV4-1 to TRBJ1-1. Germline V gives CDR1 MGHRA, CDR2 YSYEKL. The CDR3 has 13 amino acids, counting both end residues.

This clonotype occurred a few times. The chain combines TRBV27 with TRBJ1-2; D call uncertain. Germline V gene data show CDR1 as MNHEY and CDR2 as SMNVEV (reference sequence). The V end lost 8 bases, the J end lost 6 bases, and 16 bases lay between the germline ends. The CDR3 extends over 13 amino acids. The CDR3, as DNA: TGTGCCAGCGCCCTGGGAGGGAACAATGGCTACACCTTC. Translating gives CASALGGNNGYTF.

In this sample, this clonotype turned up a few times. In nucleotides, the CDR3 is TGTGCCAGCTCACCAGCCAGGGAACTTAACTATGGCTACACCTTC. Translating it yields CASSPARELNYGYTF. The V and J genes are TRBV18 and TRBJ1-2, with a possible D match to TRBD1 (5 bases). Germline values: CDR1 KGHSH, CDR2 LQKENI. The CDR3 has 15 residues. Between the trimmed V and J ends, which lost 2 bases and 1 base, there was a span of 11 bases. The full variable domain, its missing parts supplied by reference TRBV18 and TRBJ1-2, is NAGVMQNPRHLVRRRGQEARLRCSPMKGHSHVYWYRQLPEEGLKFMVYLQKENIIDESGMPKERFSAEFPKEGPSILRIQQVVRGDSAAYFCASSPARELNYGYTFGSGTRLTVV.

This clonotype was counted at least ten times. The CDR3 sequence: CASLRQGGYGYTF. In DNA form, the CDR3 reads TGTGCCAGCCTGAGACAGGGGGGATATGGCTACACCTTC. The chain links TRBV2 to TRBJ1-2; 9 positions match TRBD1. CDR3 length equals 13 residues. Germline assignment: CDR1 SNHLY and CDR2 FYNNEI. The J segment lost 5 bases and the V segment lost 8 bases, leaving 6 bases of the junction unmatched. The entire variable domain, with the rest obtained from reference TRBV2 and TRBJ1-2, is as follows: EPEVTQTPSHQVTQMGQEVILRCVPISNHLYFYWYRQILGQKVEFLVSFYNNEISEKSEIFDDQFSVERPDGSNFTLKIRSTKLEDSAMYFCASLRQGGYGYTFGSGTRLTVV.

The sample holds many counts of this clonotype. This chain links TRBV2 with TRBJ1-2; 7 bases line up with TRBD1. J lost 1 base, V lost 4 bases, and 9 bases had no gene match. Germline V gives CDR1 SNHLY, CDR2 FYNNEI. This CDR3 has 16 amino acids. The DNA for the CDR3 is TGTGCCAGCAGTGGGGTACCGGGACAGTTTAACTATGGCTACACCTTC. Translation gives CASSGVPGQFNYGYTF.

This clonotype was counted at least ten times. This chain's CDR3 is CASSTQERQPQHF. The DNA of the CDR3 is TGTGCCAGCAGTACCCAGGAGAGGCAGCCCCAGCATTTT. The rearrangement uses TRBV6-1 and TRBJ1-5; D is unclear. The CDR3 extends over 13 amino acids. Trimming stripped 5 bases from V and 7 bases from J, with 12 bases between. The germline CDR1 and CDR2 sequences are MNHNS and SASEGT.

This clonotype was recorded at least ten times. The J gene is TRBJ2-1, the V gene TRBV6-5; D might be TRBD1 (6 bases). Germline V gene data show CDR1 as MNHEY and CDR2 as SVGAGI. Trimming took off 3 bases at V and 4 bases at J, with 19 bases between the two ends. This CDR3 has 17 amino acids. The CDR3 loop reads CASSYPPTGNLYNEQFF. DNA of the CDR3: TGTGCCAGCAGTTATCCCCCTACAGGGAACTTGTACAATGAGCAGTTCTTC.

This clonotype was seen a handful of times. The chain joins TRBV11-2 to TRBJ2-2; D possibly uses TRBD1 or TRBD2 (6 bases each). The CDR3 extends over 14 amino acids. V lost 3 bases and J 7 bases, leaving 12 bases between the germline ends. The germline gives CDR1 SGHAT, CDR2 FQNNGV. CDR3 loop: CASSLDRLGGELFF. The CDR3 DNA follows: TGTGCCAGCAGCTTGGACAGACTAGGCGGGGAGCTGTTTTTT.

The chain joins TRBV5-1 to TRBJ2-4; TRBD2 matches at 14 bases. Losses at the gene ends were 5 bases for V and 8 bases for J; bases not matched to a gene: 3. From germline, CDR1 is SGHRS and CDR2 YFSETQ. This CDR3 contains 14 residues. The CDR3 sequence is CASRVTSGGDIQYF. CDR3 coding DNA: TGCGCCAGCAGAGTGACTAGCGGGGGGGACATTCAGTACTTC.

Ten or more counts support this clonotype. V usage is TRBV28 and J usage is TRBJ1-4, with TRBD1 matching over 10 bases. From germline, CDR1 is MDHEN and CDR2 SYDVKM. J lost 7 bases, V lost 3 bases, and 5 bases had no gene match. The CDR3 is 15 residues long. The CDR3 DNA reads TGTGCCAGCAGTTTTTCAGACAGGGGGCCTGAAAAACTGTTTTTT. Translating gives CASSFSDRGPEKLFF.

This clonotype was picked up many times. This chain joins TRBV7-2 and TRBJ2-7; TRBD1 matches 7 bases. Germline lookup yields CDR1 SGHTA and CDR2 FQGNSA. CDR3 length: 15 residues. V lost 3 bases and J lost 0; bases outside the gene matches: 5. The CDR3 loop reads CASSFRTGPSYEQYF. CDR3 DNA sequence: TGTGCCAGCAGCTTTCGGACAGGACCCTCCTACGAGCAGTACTTC.